Here is one TCR beta chain with its context. Its antigen is undetermined. The data were taken from a study of T cell responses to AZD1222 COVID-19 vaccine. General observations from the study: In a largely white British group with more females than males, clonal diversity was possibly underestimated.

The CDR3 contains 16 residues. V was pared by 7 bases and J by 1 base, with 19 bases between. The V gene's germline CDR1 is MGHDK and CDR2 SYGVNS. Assay: immunoSEQ multiplex PCR; the TCRdb copy retains only in-frame clones and omits some. The sample includes some 170,000 clones, approximately 88% of them seen just once. This sequence was found in an adult in good health. Sample: peripheral blood, taken on day 0 of AZD1222 vaccination. This chain uses TRBV25-1 with TRBJ1-1; D is unclear. In DNA form, the CDR3 reads TGTGCCAGCATGCCCGGATTTGGCCTACCGAACACTGAAGCTTTCTTT. This codes for CASMPGFGLPNTEAFF.